These 30 T cell receptor beta chains came from one sample sequenced in a study of T cells in localized non-small cell lung cancer. This table comes from immunoSEQ multiplex PCR, and its TCRdb copy is limited to in-frame clones, with some not included. This sample carries some 38,000 clones, approximately 92% of them seen once, and the ten largest clones take approximately 7.7%. The source was peripheral blood, collected before any cancer treatment. The receptors here all came from a female donor aged 60 or older with stage I lung adenocarcinoma.

The V gene is TRBV29-1, the J gene TRBJ2-3; D unresolved. This CDR3 has 12 amino acids. In germline, CDR1 is SQVTM, CDR2 ANQGSEA. Trimming removed 8 bases from V and 0 bases from J, with 9 bases in between. CDR3 in DNA: TGCAGCTCTATTTCTAGCACAGATACGCAGTATTTT. It codes for CSSISSTDTQYF.

This sequence joins TRBV7-5 and TRBJ1-3. TRBV7-5 has pseudogene status. The CDR3 covers 17 residues. DNA of the CDR3: TGTGTCAGAAGCCCAGTATGGTCGGGAAAGCCTGGAAACACCATATATTTT. It encodes CVRSPVWSGKPGNTIYF.

This clone showed up just once. V and J are TRBV9 and TRBJ2-1; D not resolved. Trimming took 3 bases from V and 0 from J, leaving 10 bases between them. CDR3 length: 15 amino acids. CDR1 SGDLS and CDR2 YYNGEE come from the germline V gene. The CDR3 here is CASSESVGSYNEQFF. In nucleotides, the CDR3 is TGTGCCAGCAGCGAGTCCGTCGGCTCCTACAATGAGCAGTTCTTC.

The chain combines TRBV19 with TRBJ2-5; unclear D gene. Germline loops: CDR1 LNHDA, CDR2 SQIVND (reference sequence). Trimming shortened V by 5 bases and J by 5 bases, and 12 bases separated the two germline ends. This CDR3 is 13 amino acids long. CDR3 residues: CASSGREWETQYF. For the CDR3, the DNA is TGTGCCAGTAGTGGCAGAGAGTGGGAGACCCAGTACTTC.

This chain uses TRBV4-1 with TRBJ1-4, with D maybe TRBD1 (5 bases). Trimming removed 0 bases from V and 2 bases from J, with 13 bases in between. In germline, CDR1 is MGHRA, CDR2 YSYEKL. CDR3 length: 17 amino acids. The CDR3 nucleotides read TGCGCCAGCAGCCAAGATAGGGGTATAAGGACTAATGAAAAACTGTTTTTT. This encodes CASSQDRGIRTNEKLFF.

The chain joins TRBV7-2 to TRBJ1-4; D is possibly TRBD1 (6 bases). Germline lookup yields CDR1 SGHTA and CDR2 FQGNSA. This CDR3 has 15 residues. V lost 1 base to trimming and J lost 5 bases, with 11 bases between them. CDR3 region: CASSLVRGGNEKLFF. In DNA, the CDR3 is TGTGCCAGCAGCTTAGTGAGGGGGGGAAATGAAAAACTGTTTTTT.

V is TRBV5-1 and J is TRBJ2-7; a weak D match, TRBD1 (5 bases). Trimming removed 5 bases at V and 3 bases at J, with 12 bases between. There are 13 residues in the CDR3. Germline-derived CDR1 and CDR2 are SGHRS and YFSETQ. The CDR3 region has the DNA TGCGCCAGCAGTTCCGACAGATACTACGAGCAGTACTTC. Translated: CASSSDRYYEQYF.

The chain has TRBV7-6 and TRBJ2-3; 8 positions agree with TRBD2. The trim removed 6 bases at V and 2 bases at J, leaving 10 bases unmatched. The CDR3 is 16 residues long. Germline-derived CDR1 and CDR2 are SGHVS and FNYEAQ. For the CDR3, the DNA is TGTGCCAGCAGTAACCCGAGGACTAGCTACACAGATACGCAGTATTTT. Encoded protein: CASSNPRTSYTDTQYF.

This clone was seen a single time. V gene TRBV18 combines with J gene TRBJ1-5; TRBD1 agrees at 7 bases. V gave up 2 bases and J gave up 6 bases; unmatched junction bases: 7. The V gene's germline CDR1 is KGHSH and CDR2 LQKENI. This CDR3 spans 15 amino acids. CDR3 sequence reads: CASSPGEGAGQPQHF. CDR3 DNA sequence: TGTGCCAGCTCACCAGGGGAGGGGGCGGGTCAGCCCCAGCATTTT.

The chain employs TRBV4-1 and TRBJ2-1, with D perhaps matching TRBD1 (6 bases). The CDR3 runs 17 residues. V lost 5 bases and J lost 0, with 17 bases in between. Per the germline V gene, CDR1 is MGHRA and CDR2 is YSYEKL. The CDR3, as DNA: TGCGCCAGCAGCAGCGGAAACAGAGGGGGCTCCTACAATGAGCAGTTCTTC. It yields the protein CASSSGNRGGSYNEQFF.

The rearrangement links TRBV28 to TRBJ1-3, with D possibly matching TRBD1 (6 bases). The CDR3 extends over 16 amino acids. Per the germline V gene, CDR1 is MDHEN and CDR2 is SYDVKM. Trimming removed 4 bases at V and 5 bases at J, with 18 bases between. Here the CDR3 reads CASSSPGAGARNTIYF. The CDR3 coding sequence is TGTGCCAGCAGTTCCCCCGGCGCGGGGGCGAGAAACACCATATATTTT.

The J gene is TRBJ1-5, the V gene TRBV19, with 7 bases aligning to TRBD1. CDR1 is LNHDA, CDR2 SQIVND, per germline (reference sequence). V lost 5 bases to trimming and J lost 1 base; unmatched junction nucleotides: 8. This CDR3 has 16 residues. CDR3 nucleotides: TGTGCCAGTAGTGGATACAGGGGAGGCAGCAATCAGCCCCAGCATTTT. Translating it yields CASSGYRGGSNQPQHF.

This clone is judged medium-sized (0.01 to 0.1%). J is TRBJ1-1 and V is TRBV6-1; D remains ambiguous. Germline CDR1 is MNHNS and CDR2 is SASEGT. CDR3 size: 15 residues. The V gene lost 1 base and the J gene lost 1 base, with 10 bases spanning the gap. CDR3 DNA sequence: TGTGCCAGCAGTGAAGGGCCCCATAAGAACACTGAAGCTTTCTTT. Encoded protein: CASSEGPHKNTEAFF.

This rearrangement joins TRBV15 to TRBJ2-3, with unresolved D. Trimming removed 0 bases at V and 0 bases at J, with 13 bases between. The CDR3 runs to 17 residues. Germline-derived CDR1 and CDR2 are LNHNV and YYDKDF (reference sequence). CDR3 in DNA: TGTGCCACCAGCAGAGATAGGGATGCCTATAGCACAGATACGCAGTATTTT. Its translation: CATSRDRDAYSTDTQYF.

The rearrangement joins TRBV10-3 to TRBJ1-4; a possible D gene is TRBD1 (5 bases). The germline V and J ends were trimmed by 4 bases and 12 bases, with 12 bases remaining between them. The germline V gene has CDR1 ENHRY and CDR2 SYGVKD. The CDR3 runs to 12 residues. The CDR3 here is CAISGDELELFF. The CDR3 DNA is TGTGCCATCAGTGGGGACGAGTTGGAACTGTTTTTT.

The chain carries TRBV27 and TRBJ2-5; D not certain. V lost 4 bases and J 4 bases, leaving 10 bases between the germline ends. In germline, CDR1 is MNHEY, CDR2 SMNVEV (reference sequence). This CDR3 is 13 amino acids long. CDR3: CASSYGPVETQYF. CDR3 nucleotides: TGTGCCAGCAGTTACGGTCCGGTAGAGACCCAGTACTTC.

The chain combines TRBV19 with TRBJ1-5, with 7 positions matching TRBD1. This CDR3 contains 17 residues. Germline V lookup: CDR1 LNHDA, CDR2 SQIVND (reference sequence). V shed 9 bases, J shed 0 bases, and the junction held 14 bases outside the gene matches. The CDR3 region has the DNA TGTGCCAGCACTAGCGACAGGGTAAGAGGTAGCAATCAGCCCCAGCATTTT. This gives the protein CASTSDRVRGSNQPQHF.

The rearrangement links TRBV25-1 to TRBJ1-1; no definite D call. Germline-derived CDR1 and CDR2 are MGHDK and SYGVNS. CDR3 length equals 15 residues. V lost 1 base to trimming and J lost 1 base, with 10 bases between them. The CDR3 protein is CASSEFDEGNTEAFF. For the CDR3, the DNA is TGTGCCAGCAGTGAATTTGACGAAGGGAACACTGAAGCTTTCTTT.

The chain joins TRBV28 to TRBJ1-2; TRBD1 matches at 7 bases. CDR3 length: 15 amino acids. The V gene's germline CDR1 is MDHEN and CDR2 SYDVKM. The trim removed 2 bases at V and 4 bases at J, leaving 7 bases unmatched. CDR3 loop: CASSLRRGTVYGYTF. As DNA, the CDR3 is TGTGCCAGCAGTTTACGCCGTGGGACAGTCTATGGCTACACCTTC.

V is TRBV7-2 and J is TRBJ1-2; unclear D gene. This CDR3 is built from 15 residues. The V end was cut by 3 bases, the J end by 3 bases, with 14 bases between. Germline CDR1 and CDR2: SGHTA and FQGNSA. Here the CDR3 reads CASSFLTRADYGYTF. The CDR3 region has the DNA TGTGCCAGCAGCTTTCTCACCAGAGCGGACTATGGCTACACCTTC.

The rearrangement links TRBV19 to TRBJ2-4; no clear D. The CDR3 length is 15 residues. Trimming removed 4 bases at V and 0 bases at J, with 10 bases between. CDR1 LNHDA and CDR2 SQIVND come from the germline V gene (reference sequence). CDR3 sequence reads: CASSSRWVAKNIQYF. The CDR3 DNA reads as TGTGCCAGTAGTAGTCGGTGGGTAGCCAAAAACATTCAGTACTTC.

The chain joins TRBV5-4 to TRBJ2-3, with D possibly matching TRBD1 (6 bases). This CDR3 region has 18 residues. Trimming took 4 bases from V and 0 from J, leaving 21 bases between them. CDR1 SGHNT and CDR2 YYREEE come from the germline V gene (reference sequence). CDR3 nucleotide sequence: TGTGCCAGCAGCCCGGGTGGCAGGTCAACAGGGAGCACAGATACGCAGTATTTT. This sequence encodes CASSPGGRSTGSTDTQYF.

The CDR3 nucleotides are TGTGCCAGCACCCTCATGGGGGCTTTTAATCCCGGCTACACCTTC. Protein product: CASTLMGAFNPGYTF. The chain carries TRBV7-2 and TRBJ1-2; perhaps TRBD1 as D (6 bases). Per germline, CDR1 SGHTA and CDR2 FQGNSA. The CDR3 runs to 15 residues. V gave up 7 bases and J gave up 8 bases, with 23 bases separating them.

This CDR3 is CASSLNRGPPYEPQHF. The CDR3 DNA reads as TGTGCCAGCAGTTTAAACAGGGGGCCCCCTTACGAGCCCCAGCATTTT. V usage is TRBV6-5 and J usage is TRBJ1-5, with TRBD1 identical over 9 bases. The CDR3 is 16 amino acids. Trimming cost V 4 bases and J 8 bases; bases outside gene matches: 12. From germline, CDR1 is MNHEY and CDR2 SVGAGI.

V and J are TRBV5-1 and TRBJ1-6, with 7 bases lining up with TRBD1. The CDR3 extends over 16 amino acids. V shed 9 bases, J shed 0 bases, and the junction held 9 bases outside the gene matches. Looked up from germline, CDR1 is SGHRS and CDR2 is YFSETQ. The CDR3 loop reads CATRQGFSSYNSPLHF. CDR3 DNA sequence: TGCGCCACAAGACAGGGCTTCAGCTCCTATAATTCACCCCTCCACTTT.

J is TRBJ1-4 and V is TRBV5-1, with no clear D. The germline V and J ends were trimmed by 7 bases and 11 bases, with 15 bases remaining between them. Per the germline V gene, CDR1 is SGHRS and CDR2 is YFSETQ. The CDR3 is made up of 12 amino acids. CDR3 DNA: TGCGCCAGCTCGATGGACGCGGGGAAACTGTTTTTT. This codes for CASSMDAGKLFF. The full variable domain, with the rest looked up from reference TRBV5-1 and TRBJ1-4, is KAGVTQTPRYLIKTRGQQVTLSCSPISGHRSVSWYQQTPGQGLQFLFEYFSETQRNKGNFPGRFSGRQFSNSRSEMNVSTLELGDSALYLCASSMDAGKLFFGSGTQLSVL.

V and J are TRBV15 and TRBJ1-2; 8 nucleotides match TRBD1. V gave up 1 base and J gave up 2 bases; unmatched junction bases: 9. The CDR3 runs 17 residues. Germline values: CDR1 LNHNV, CDR2 YYDKDF (reference sequence). The DNA for the CDR3 is TGTGCCACCAGCAGAGGGGTGGAGACAGGGGAGAACTATGGCTACACCTTC. Residues: CATSRGVETGENYGYTF.

The V and J genes are TRBV5-1 and TRBJ2-1; D uncertain. This CDR3 region has 12 residues. V gave up 4 bases and J gave up 6 bases, with 8 bases separating them. Germline CDR1 is SGHRS and CDR2 is YFSETQ. In DNA form, the CDR3 reads TGCGCCAGCAGCCCCCCGAGCAATGAGCAGTTCTTC. It specifies CASSPPSNEQFF.

V gene TRBV5-6 combines with J gene TRBJ1-2, with 8 bases aligning to TRBD1. Germline V lookup: CDR1 SGHDT, CDR2 YYEEEE. This CDR3 region has 13 residues. J gave up 8 bases and V 2 bases, and 5 bases lay outside the gene matches. In DNA, the CDR3 is TGTGCCAGCAGCTTAGACAGGGGTAGGGGCTACACCTTC. Translated, it gives CASSLDRGRGYTF.

The chain has TRBV7-7 and TRBJ2-2; no definite D call. CDR1 SSHAT and CDR2 FNYEAQ come from the germline V gene (reference sequence). V lost 1 base and J lost 4, with 4 bases in between. The CDR3 consists of 13 residues. The CDR3 loop reads CASSLVPTGELFF. The CDR3, as DNA: TGTGCCAGCAGCTTAGTGCCCACCGGGGAGCTGTTTTTT.